Sequencing of this TCR beta chain was carried out in a study of OX40 agonist ivuxolimab in advanced cancers. About the investigation overall: Ivuxolimab was a fully human IgG2 agonistic monoclonal antibody targeting the costimulatory receptor OX40 (CD134). Intravenous ivuxolimab was administered to patients every 2 weeks at six dose levels: 0.01, 0.1, 0.3, 1.5, 3 and 10 mg/kg. Of the 50 to 55 patients in dose escalation, about 20 had hepatocellular carcinoma, some 15 had melanoma, 9 had renal cell carcinoma and 9 had head and neck cancer. In the dose-escalation cohort, over 65% of patients were male, and the mean age was roughly 60 years, with a range of roughly 23 to 85. Prior anti-PD-1, anti-PD-L1 or anti-CTLA-4 therapy was permitted, and checkpoint inhibitors had been received by roughly 40% of dose-escalation patients. Partial responses were achieved by three dose-escalation patients, of whom one had hepatocellular carcinoma and two had cutaneous melanoma. Peripheral TCRbeta sequencing was intended to test whether TCR sequence diversity was altered and clonal T-cell expansion was caused by ivuxolimab. The paper covers the monotherapy dose-escalation part of the phase I ivuxolimab trial, which included N = 52 patients. What the study reported, not specific to this receptor: At doses from 0.1 to 3.0 mg/kg, clonal expansion was seen in both CD4+ and CD8+ blood T cells between baseline and week 6. The antigen specificity of the peripheral T cells that underwent clonal expansion was not determined. Low levels of normalized T-cell clonal expansion were also shown by some nonresponding patients. After ivuxolimab, more expanded clones were found on average in CD8+ T cells than in CD4+ T cells. Partial responders in the 0.1-3.0 mg/kg groups had among the lowest normalized peripheral clonal expansion, especially among CD8+ T cells.

For sequencing of the TCRbeta CDR3 region, genomic DNA was extracted from the sorted cells. The immunoSEQ Assay was used for sequencing of TCRbeta CDR3 regions. The table comes from immuneACCESS by way of TCRdb, which keeps in-frame sequences with V and J called. Part of the clones is missing from these tables; in studies checked, under half for an unresolved V gene and the rest for unknown reasons. The sample records about 82,000 clones, 85% to 90% of which are singletons. 7% to 8.5% of the sample is taken by the ten largest. Deletion took 0 bases off V and 1 base off J, with a span of 3 bases between the germline ends. CDR1 and CDR2 were assigned from the germline V gene (reference sequence) as LNHDA and SQIVND. Inclusive of the bounding cysteine and phenylalanine, the CDR3 is 13 residues long. Solely the CDR3 DNA is kept, with 39 bases framed from the first base. On this clone: No cognate antigen has been identified for it. Per-base qualities were not stored, and no clone one base away is much larger.

The trial excluded patients who had a history of autoimmune disease or were on systemic immunosuppression. Peripheral blood for TCR sequencing was drawn from every dose cohort at baseline, at cycle 4 day 1 and at cycle 7 day 1. The samples were drawn from a first-in-human, open-label, multicenter phase I dose-escalation trial of ivuxolimab. Adults with locally advanced or metastatic melanoma, renal cell carcinoma, hepatocellular carcinoma or head and neck squamous cell carcinoma were enrolled in the trial. Before TCR sequencing, CD4+ T cells and CD8+ T cells from peripheral blood were sorted into separate populations.

This chain is built from TRBV19 and TRBJ2-5; the D gene assignment is ambiguous. Sequenced here: CD4+ or CD8+ T cells sorted from blood, sampled in a trial of the OX40 agonist ivuxolimab. This receptor was obtained from an adult with an advanced solid tumor such as melanoma, head and neck, liver or kidney cancer. The CDR3 amino acid sequence is: CASSIEVQETQYF. The DNA sequence is as follows: TGTGCCAGTAGTATAGAAGTCCAAGAGACCCAGTACTTC. Joined to the reference TRBV19 and TRBJ2-5 proteins, this CDR3 gives the full variable domain: DGGITQSPKYLFRKEGQNVTLSCEQNLNHDAMYWYRQDPGQGLRLIYYSQIVNDFQKGDIAEGYSVSREKKESFPLTVTSAQKNPTAFYLCASSIEVQETQYFGPGTRLLVL.